This T cell receptor (beta chain) was found in a study of cytomegalovirus exposure and HLA in healthy donors. Regarding the study as a whole: Researchers reported in a later analysis that a missense DCLRE1C variant was tied to TCR beta V- and J-gene trimming. Being productive about 87% or about 30% of the time was typical of most TCR beta V segments in an earlier analysis.

In the PCR, 60 Vbeta and 13 Jbeta primers were used. As originally analysed: Approximately 11 million of the 60 million to 80 million unique TCR beta chains counted in a later analysis were shared. Sequencing was performed with immunoSEQ multiplex PCR; in TCRdb, only in-frame clones are kept and a portion is missing. V, J and clone size reflect that table, while D and trimming were determined from the DNA. The sample consists of 140,000 to 150,000 clones, over 60% of them appearing once. A note on this clone: Antigen: not known.

Material for sequencing was PBMCs. The origin of this receptor is a man in his forties in good health and CMV-seropositive.

CDR3 amino acids: CASSDRQTKHTGELFF. The CDR3 nucleotides read TGTGCCAGCAGCGACCGACAGACCAAACATACCGGGGAGCTGTTTTTT. The chain has TRBV9 and TRBJ2-2; tentative D call: TRBD1 (5 bases). Looked up from germline, CDR1 is SGDLS and CDR2 is YYNGEE. Trimming took off 3 bases at V and 5 bases at J, with 17 bases between the two ends. This CDR3 has 16 residues. Full variable domain (remainder filled in from reference TRBV9 and TRBJ2-2): DSGVTQTPKHLITATGQRVTLRCSPRSGDLSVYWYQQSLDQGLQFLIQYYNGEERAKGNILERFSAQQFPDLHSELNLSSLELGDSALYFCASSDRQTKHTGELFFGEGSRLTVL.